This T cell receptor beta chain was captured in a study of blood T cell repertoires in COVID-19. Profiled with immunoSEQ multiplex PCR; TCRdb holds only in-frame clones, not every one. In the table there are about 200,000 clones, roughly 90% of which are singletons. This clone showed up just once. CDR3 size: 17 residues. Germline CDR1 and CDR2: SGHTA and FQGTGA. V gave up 2 bases and J gave up 9 bases, with 25 bases separating them. The rearrangement joins TRBV7-3 to TRBJ2-5; a possible D gene is TRBD2 (6 bases). Sequencing was carried out using peripheral blood. The TCR originated in a man aged 60 to 69 who had recovered from COVID-19. The CDR3: CASSLVSAEGPRGAQYF. As DNA, the CDR3 is TGTGCCAGCAGCTTAGTATCGGCGGAGGGCCCTCGTGGGGCCCAGTACTTC. The full variable domain, completed using reference TRBV7-3 and TRBJ2-5, is GAGVSQTPSNKVTEKGKYVELRCDPISGHTALYWYRQSLGQGPEFLIYFQGTGAADDSGLPNDRFFAVRPEGSVSTLKIQRTERGDSAVYLCASSLVSAEGPRGAQYFGPGTRLLVL.